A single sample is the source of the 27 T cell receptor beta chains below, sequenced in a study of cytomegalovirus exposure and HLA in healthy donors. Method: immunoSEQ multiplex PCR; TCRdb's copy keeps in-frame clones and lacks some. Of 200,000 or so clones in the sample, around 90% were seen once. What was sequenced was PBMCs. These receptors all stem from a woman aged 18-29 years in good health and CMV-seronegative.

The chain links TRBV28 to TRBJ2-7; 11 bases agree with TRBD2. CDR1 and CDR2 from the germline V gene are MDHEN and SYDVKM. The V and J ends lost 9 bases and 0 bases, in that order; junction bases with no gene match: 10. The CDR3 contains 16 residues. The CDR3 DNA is TGTGCCAGTGCCGCGGTCGGACTAGCGGGCTCCTACGAGCAGTACTTC. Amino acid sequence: CASAAVGLAGSYEQYF.

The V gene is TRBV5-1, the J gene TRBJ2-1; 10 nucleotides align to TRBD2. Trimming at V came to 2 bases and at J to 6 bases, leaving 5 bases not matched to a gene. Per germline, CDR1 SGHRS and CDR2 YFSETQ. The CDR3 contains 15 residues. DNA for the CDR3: TGCGCCAGCAGCTTTACCTCTAGCGGGAGCAATGAGCAGTTCTTC. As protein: CASSFTSSGSNEQFF.

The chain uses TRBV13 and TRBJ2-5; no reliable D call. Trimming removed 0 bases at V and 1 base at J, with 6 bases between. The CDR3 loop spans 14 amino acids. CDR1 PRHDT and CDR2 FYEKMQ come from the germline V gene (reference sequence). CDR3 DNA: TGTGCCAGCAGCTTAGGGGAGATCCAAGAGACCCAGTACTTC. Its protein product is CASSLGEIQETQYF.

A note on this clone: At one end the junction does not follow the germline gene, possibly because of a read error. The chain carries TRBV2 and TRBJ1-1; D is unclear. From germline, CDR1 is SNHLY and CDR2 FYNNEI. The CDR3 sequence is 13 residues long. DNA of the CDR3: TGTGCCAGCAGCGAAGATGTAAAAACTGAAGCTTTCTTT. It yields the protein CASSEDVKTEAFF. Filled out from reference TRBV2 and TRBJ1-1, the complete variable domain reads EPEVTQTPSHQVTQMGQEVILRCVPISNHLYFYWYRQILGQKVEFLVSFYNNEISEKSEIFDDQFSVERPDGSNFTLKIRSTKLEDSAMYFCASSEDVKTEAFFGQGTRLTVV.

CDR3 amino acids: CASSQGAFSYEQYF. Here the CDR3 DNA reads TGCGCCAGCAGCCAAGGGGCGTTCTCCTACGAGCAGTACTTC. V is TRBV4-3 and J is TRBJ2-7; D is ambiguous. Deletions cut 1 base from V and 0 bases from J, with 7 bases between. The CDR3 length is 14 residues. Germline V gene data show CDR1 as LGHNA and CDR2 as YSLEER.

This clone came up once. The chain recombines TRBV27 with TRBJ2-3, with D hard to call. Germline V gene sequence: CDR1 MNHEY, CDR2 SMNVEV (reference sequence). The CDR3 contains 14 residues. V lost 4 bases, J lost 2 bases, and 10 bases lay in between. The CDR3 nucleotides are TGTGCCAGCAGTTCACAGCCCTACACAGATACGCAGTATTTT. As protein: CASSSQPYTDTQYF.

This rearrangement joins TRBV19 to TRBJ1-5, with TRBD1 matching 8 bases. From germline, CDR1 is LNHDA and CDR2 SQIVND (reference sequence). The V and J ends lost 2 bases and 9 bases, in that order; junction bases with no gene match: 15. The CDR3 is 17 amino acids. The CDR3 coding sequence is TGTGCCAGTAGTATAAGGGGCAGGGGGCGAGAGCTAACGCCCCAGCATTTT. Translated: CASSIRGRGRELTPQHF.

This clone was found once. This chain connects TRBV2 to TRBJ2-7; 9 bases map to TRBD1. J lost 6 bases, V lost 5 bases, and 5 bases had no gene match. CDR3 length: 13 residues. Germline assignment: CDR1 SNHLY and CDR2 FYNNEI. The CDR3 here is CASSYRGLGEQYF. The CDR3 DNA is TGTGCCAGCAGTTACAGGGGGCTTGGCGAGCAGTACTTC.

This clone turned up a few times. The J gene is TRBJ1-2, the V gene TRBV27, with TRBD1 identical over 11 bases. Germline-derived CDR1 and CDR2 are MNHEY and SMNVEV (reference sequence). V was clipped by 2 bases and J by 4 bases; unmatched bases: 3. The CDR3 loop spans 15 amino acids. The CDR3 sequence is CASSLGQGAGYGYTF. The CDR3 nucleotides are TGTGCCAGCAGTTTAGGACAGGGGGCAGGCTATGGCTACACCTTC.

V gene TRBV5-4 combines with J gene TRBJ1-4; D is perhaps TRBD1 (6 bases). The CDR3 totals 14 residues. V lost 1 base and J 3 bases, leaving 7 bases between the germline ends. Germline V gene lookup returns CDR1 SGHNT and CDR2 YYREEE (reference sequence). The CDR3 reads CASSLTGPNEKLFF. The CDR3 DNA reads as TGTGCCAGCAGCTTGACAGGGCCTAATGAAAAACTGTTTTTT.

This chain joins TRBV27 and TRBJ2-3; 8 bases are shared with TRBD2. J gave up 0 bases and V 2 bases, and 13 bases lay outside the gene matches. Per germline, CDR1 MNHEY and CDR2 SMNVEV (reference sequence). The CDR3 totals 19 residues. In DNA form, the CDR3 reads TGTGCCAGCAGTTTACGAGGACTAGCTCCATCGTCTAGCACAGATACGCAGTATTTT. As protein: CASSLRGLAPSSSTDTQYF.

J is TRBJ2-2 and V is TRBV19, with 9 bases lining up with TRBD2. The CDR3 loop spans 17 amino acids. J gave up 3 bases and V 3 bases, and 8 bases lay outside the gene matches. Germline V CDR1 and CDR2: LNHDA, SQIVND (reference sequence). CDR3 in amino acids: CASSMISLAGDTGELFF. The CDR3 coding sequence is TGTGCCAGTAGTATGATAAGTTTAGCGGGAGACACCGGGGAGCTGTTTTTT.

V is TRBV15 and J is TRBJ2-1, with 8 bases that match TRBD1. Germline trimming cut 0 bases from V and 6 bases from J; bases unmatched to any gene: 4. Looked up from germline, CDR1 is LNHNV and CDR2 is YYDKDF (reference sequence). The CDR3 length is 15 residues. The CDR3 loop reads CATSREGQGSNEQFF. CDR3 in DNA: TGTGCCACCAGCAGAGAAGGACAGGGAAGCAATGAGCAGTTCTTC. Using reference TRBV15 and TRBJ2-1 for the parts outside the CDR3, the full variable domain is DAMVIQNPRYQVTQFGKPVTLSCSQTLNHNVMYWYQQKSSQAPKLLFHYYDKDFNNEADTPDNFQSRRPNTSFCFLDIRSPGLGDTAMYLCATSREGQGSNEQFFGPGTRLTVL.

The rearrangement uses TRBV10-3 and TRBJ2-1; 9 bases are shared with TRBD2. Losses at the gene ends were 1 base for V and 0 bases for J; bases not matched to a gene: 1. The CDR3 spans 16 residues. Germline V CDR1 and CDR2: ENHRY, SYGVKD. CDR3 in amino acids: CAISEFSGSSYNEQFF. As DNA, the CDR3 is TGTGCCATCAGTGAGTTTAGCGGGAGCTCCTACAATGAGCAGTTCTTC.

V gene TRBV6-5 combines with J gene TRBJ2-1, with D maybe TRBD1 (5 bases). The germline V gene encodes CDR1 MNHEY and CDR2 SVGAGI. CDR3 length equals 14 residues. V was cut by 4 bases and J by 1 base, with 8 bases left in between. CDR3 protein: CASSSTESYNEQFF. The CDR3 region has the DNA TGTGCCAGCAGTTCGACAGAGTCCTACAATGAGCAGTTCTTC.

DNA for the CDR3: TGTGCCAGCAGCGTAGAAGGGGCGGGGAATGAAAAACTGTTTTTT. It codes for CASSVEGAGNEKLFF. The chain links TRBV9 to TRBJ1-4, with D possibly being TRBD1 (5 bases). This CDR3 is built from 15 residues. Germline V gene lookup returns CDR1 SGDLS and CDR2 YYNGEE. Trimming stripped 0 bases from V and 5 bases from J, with 11 bases between. Supplemented by reference TRBV9 and TRBJ1-4, the full variable domain reads DSGVTQTPKHLITATGQRVTLRCSPRSGDLSVYWYQQSLDQGLQFLIQYYNGEERAKGNILERFSAQQFPDLHSELNLSSLELGDSALYFCASSVEGAGNEKLFFGSGTQLSVL.

CDR3 nucleotides: TGTGCCAGCAGCCGGACAGGGATCTACAATGAGCAGTTCTTC. Translated: CASSRTGIYNEQFF. V is TRBV9 and J is TRBJ2-1; 8 nucleotides match TRBD1. Germline V gives CDR1 SGDLS, CDR2 YYNGEE. The CDR3 extends over 14 amino acids. V lost 4 bases and J lost 3; bases outside the gene matches: 3.

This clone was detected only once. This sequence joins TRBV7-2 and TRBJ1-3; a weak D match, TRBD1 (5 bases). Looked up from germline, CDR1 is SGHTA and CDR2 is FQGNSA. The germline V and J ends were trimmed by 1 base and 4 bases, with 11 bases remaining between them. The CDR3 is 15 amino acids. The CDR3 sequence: CASSLVQGTGNTIYF. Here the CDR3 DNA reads TGTGCCAGCAGCTTAGTTCAGGGAACGGGAAACACCATATATTTT.

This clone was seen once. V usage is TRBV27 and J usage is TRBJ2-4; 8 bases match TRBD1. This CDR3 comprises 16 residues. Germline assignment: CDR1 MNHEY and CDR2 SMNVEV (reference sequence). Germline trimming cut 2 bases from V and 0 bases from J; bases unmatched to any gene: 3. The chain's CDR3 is CASSLDRGLAKNIQYF. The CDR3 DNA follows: TGTGCCAGCAGTTTAGACAGGGGCTTAGCCAAAAACATTCAGTACTTC.

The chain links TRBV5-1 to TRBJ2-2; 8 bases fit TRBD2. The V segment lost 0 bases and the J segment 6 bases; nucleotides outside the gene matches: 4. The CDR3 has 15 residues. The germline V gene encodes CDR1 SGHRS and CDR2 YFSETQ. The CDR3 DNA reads TGCGCCAGCAGCTTGGATCCAGCGGGAGCCGGGGAGCTGTTTTTT. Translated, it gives CASSLDPAGAGELFF. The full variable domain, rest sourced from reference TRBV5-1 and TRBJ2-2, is KAGVTQTPRYLIKTRGQQVTLSCSPISGHRSVSWYQQTPGQGLQFLFEYFSETQRNKGNFPGRFSGRQFSNSRSEMNVSTLELGDSALYLCASSLDPAGAGELFFGEGSRLTVL.

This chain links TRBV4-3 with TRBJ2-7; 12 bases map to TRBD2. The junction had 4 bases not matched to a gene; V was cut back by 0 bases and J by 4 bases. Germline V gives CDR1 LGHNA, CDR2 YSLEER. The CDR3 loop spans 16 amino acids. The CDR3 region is CASSQDTSGRFYEQYF. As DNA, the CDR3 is TGCGCCAGCAGCCAAGATACTAGCGGGAGGTTTTACGAGCAGTACTTC.

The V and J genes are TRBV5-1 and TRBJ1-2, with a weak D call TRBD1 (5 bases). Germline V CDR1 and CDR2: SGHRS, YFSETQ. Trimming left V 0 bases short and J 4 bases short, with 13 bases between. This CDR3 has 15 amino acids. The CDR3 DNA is TGCGCCAGCAGCTTGGCATTAGGGGAAGGCTATGGCTACACCTTC. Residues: CASSLALGEGYGYTF.

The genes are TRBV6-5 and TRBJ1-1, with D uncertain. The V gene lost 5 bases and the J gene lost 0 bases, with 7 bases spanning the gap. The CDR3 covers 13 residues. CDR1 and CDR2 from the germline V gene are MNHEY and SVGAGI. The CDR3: CASSPNMNTEAFF. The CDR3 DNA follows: TGTGCCAGCAGTCCAAACATGAACACTGAAGCTTTCTTT.

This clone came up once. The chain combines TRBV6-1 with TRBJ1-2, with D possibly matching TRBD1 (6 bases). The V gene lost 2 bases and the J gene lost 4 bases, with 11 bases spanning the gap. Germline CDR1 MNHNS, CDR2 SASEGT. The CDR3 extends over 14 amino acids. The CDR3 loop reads CASSELVQGYGYTF. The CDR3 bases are TGTGCCAGCAGTGAATTAGTACAGGGCTATGGCTACACCTTC.

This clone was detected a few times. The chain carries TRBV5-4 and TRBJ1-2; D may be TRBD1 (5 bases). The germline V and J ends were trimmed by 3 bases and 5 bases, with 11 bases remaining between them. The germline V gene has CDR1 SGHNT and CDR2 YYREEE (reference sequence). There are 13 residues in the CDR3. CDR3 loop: CASSSGGDYGYTF. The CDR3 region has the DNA TGTGCCAGCAGCTCTGGAGGGGATTATGGCTACACCTTC. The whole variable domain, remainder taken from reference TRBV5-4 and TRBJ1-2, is ETGVTQSPTHLIKTRGQQVTLRCSSQSGHNTVSWYQQALGQGPQFIFQYYREEENGRGNFPPRFSGLQFPNYSSELNVNALELDDSALYLCASSSGGDYGYTFGSGTRLTVV.

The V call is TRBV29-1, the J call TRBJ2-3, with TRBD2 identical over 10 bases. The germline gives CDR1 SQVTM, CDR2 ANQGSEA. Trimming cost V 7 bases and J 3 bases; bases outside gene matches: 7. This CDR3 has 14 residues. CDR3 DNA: TGCAGCGCCCTACCGGGACTAGCGACAGATACGCAGTATTTT. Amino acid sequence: CSALPGLATDTQYF.

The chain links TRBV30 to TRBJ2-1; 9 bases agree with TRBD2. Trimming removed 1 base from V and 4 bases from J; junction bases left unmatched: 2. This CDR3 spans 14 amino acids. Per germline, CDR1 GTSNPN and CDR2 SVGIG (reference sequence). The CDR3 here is CAWSGAGGYNEQFF. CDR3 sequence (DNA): TGTGCCTGGAGTGGGGCGGGAGGGTACAATGAGCAGTTCTTC.